The 20 T cell receptor beta chains below come from one sample, sequenced in a study of blood T cells in healthy people across ages. Through a sample-barcoded 5' primer and a J-beta primer mix, a second PCR was run for roughly 6 to 11 cycles. TCRdb reprocessed the 5' RACE reads via MiXCR and lists one record per CDR3 protein. The repertoire consists of more than 800,000 distinct CDR3 sequences, with more than 25% occurring once and the leading ten covering 15% to 20%. The specimen sequenced was blood. Receptors were obtained from a woman older than 75 in good health.

The chain uses TRBV3-1 and TRBJ2-1; tentative D call: TRBD2 (6 bases). Between the trimmed V and J ends, which lost 0 bases and 13 bases, there was a span of 13 bases. Germline loops: CDR1 LGHDT, CDR2 YNNKEL (reference sequence). This CDR3 contains 13 residues. The CDR3 loop reads CASSQEFRETQFF. DNA for the CDR3: TGTGCCAGCAGCCAAGAGTTTCGGGAGACCCAGTTCTTC.

This clonotype was recorded a few times. This chain connects TRBV18 to TRBJ2-4; 9 bases map to TRBD1. This CDR3 comprises 13 residues. Looked up from germline, CDR1 is KGHSH and CDR2 is LQKENI. With V trimmed by 2 bases and J by 8 bases, 1 base remained unmatched. In nucleotides, the CDR3 is TGTGCCAGCTCACCAGGGGACAGGGACATTCAGTACTTC. It encodes CASSPGDRDIQYF.

The chain couples TRBV29-1 to TRBJ2-3; no reliable D call. CDR3 size: 13 residues. Germline CDR1 and CDR2: SQVTM and ANQGSEA. The V gene lost 3 bases and the J gene lost 3 bases, with 10 bases spanning the gap. CDR3 sequence: CSVDRLRTDTQYF. The CDR3 nucleotides read TGCAGCGTTGACAGACTCAGGACAGATACGCAGTATTTT.

With respect to this clonotype: The CDR3 end shows no conserved phenylalanine or tryptophan, and so a read error is likely. The chain uses TRBV11-2 and TRBJ2-3, with 13 nucleotides matching TRBD2. V dropped 6 bases and J dropped 4; count of bases not matched to a gene: 16. Germline CDR1 SGHAT, CDR2 FQNNGV. The CDR3 loop spans 19 amino acids. This CDR3 reads CASSYTSTRLAGGSDTQYL. Here the CDR3 DNA reads TGTGCCAGCAGTTATACTTCTACCCGACTAGCGGGGGGCTCAGATACGCAGTATTTG.

In the case of this clonotype: At one of its ends the junction is not consistent with the germline gene, which may arise from a read error. The rearrangement uses TRBV4-1 and TRBJ1-4, with D tentatively TRBD1 (6 bases). CDR1 is MGHRA and CDR2 is YSYEKL in the germline V gene. This CDR3 has 17 amino acids. Here the CDR3 reads CASSQDPTGQRNEKRFF. CDR3 coding DNA: TGCGCCAGCAGCCAAGATCCTACTGGACAGAGGAATGAAAAACGGTTTTTT.

This clonotype was seen many times. The chain combines TRBV2 with TRBJ2-1; D not certain. The V end was cut by 8 bases, the J end by 4 bases, with 12 bases between. From germline, CDR1 is SNHLY and CDR2 FYNNEI. This CDR3 is 13 amino acids long. CDR3 region: CASVLTTYNEQFF. For the CDR3, the DNA is TGTGCCAGCGTACTGACAACGTACAATGAGCAGTTCTTC.

This clonotype was observed many times. The chain recombines TRBV28 with TRBJ1-2, with 7 bases fitting TRBD1. From germline, CDR1 is MDHEN and CDR2 SYDVKM. J was trimmed by 6 bases and V by 4 bases; bases with no gene match: 5. The length of the CDR3 is 13 residues. The CDR3 DNA reads as TGTGCCAGCAGTTCCGACAGGGTTCATGGCTACACCTTC. Protein: CASSSDRVHGYTF.

This clonotype turned up a few times. The chain couples TRBV9 to TRBJ2-1; 12 bases match TRBD2. With V trimmed by 0 bases and J by 5 bases, 9 bases remained unmatched. The CDR3 extends over 18 amino acids. Germline values: CDR1 SGDLS, CDR2 YYNGEE. CDR3 in amino acids: CASSVGLAGGNIHNEQFF. The CDR3, as DNA: TGTGCCAGCAGCGTAGGGCTAGCGGGGGGGAACATCCACAATGAGCAGTTCTTC.

This clonotype was seen repeatedly, ten times or more. The chain is built from TRBV5-1 and TRBJ2-1, with 8 bases matching TRBD2. This CDR3 spans 15 amino acids. The ends lost 4 bases at V and 2 bases at J; junction bases unmatched: 5. Germline V gives CDR1 SGHRS, CDR2 YFSETQ. The CDR3: CASSPGGLAYNEQFF. CDR3 DNA: TGCGCCAGCAGCCCCGGGGGACTAGCCTACAATGAGCAGTTCTTC.

The gene calls are TRBV7-2 and TRBJ2-4, with D possibly being TRBD2 (6 bases). The last part of the DNA fits TRBJ2-7 better; the J call may be wrong. The CDR3 contains 13 residues. Germline CDR1 and CDR2: SGHTA and FQGNSA. For the CDR3, the DNA is TGTGCCAGCAGCTTTAACGTGGAGGGCGAGCAGTACTTC. Amino acid sequence: CASSFNVEGEQYF.

This clonotype was recorded a few times. The chain employs TRBV7-9 and TRBJ1-6, with D unclear. Germline V gene sequence: CDR1 SEHNR, CDR2 FQNEAQ (reference sequence). Deletions cut 3 bases from V and 4 bases from J, with 13 bases between. The CDR3 runs 16 residues. The CDR3: CASSFDGPVYNSPLHF. CDR3 in DNA: TGTGCCAGCAGCTTTGACGGACCCGTTTATAATTCACCCCTCCACTTT.

This clonotype was detected many times. The V and J genes are TRBV5-1 and TRBJ1-4; D possibly corresponds to TRBD1 (5 bases). In germline, CDR1 is SGHRS, CDR2 YFSETQ. The CDR3 length is 15 residues. Trimming removed 3 bases at V and 3 bases at J, with 12 bases between. In DNA form, the CDR3 reads TGCGCCAGCAGCTCGAATCAGGGAGCTAATGAAAAACTGTTTTTT. It is translated as CASSSNQGANEKLFF. Together with reference TRBV5-1 and TRBJ1-4, the CDR3 gives the full variable domain: KAGVTQTPRYLIKTRGQQVTLSCSPISGHRSVSWYQQTPGQGLQFLFEYFSETQRNKGNFPGRFSGRQFSNSRSEMNVSTLELGDSALYLCASSSNQGANEKLFFGSGTQLSVL.

This rearrangement joins TRBV18 to TRBJ2-5; TRBD2 agrees at 10 bases. CDR3 length: 17 residues. J was trimmed by 11 bases and V by 2 bases; bases with no gene match: 17. The germline V gene has CDR1 KGHSH and CDR2 LQKENI. The CDR3: CASSPRTAGGAVNEQYF. CDR3 sequence (DNA): TGTGCCAGCTCACCAAGAACAGCGGGGGGGGCCGTCAATGAGCAGTACTTC.

As for this clonotype: A much larger clone sits a single nucleotide away, making a read error possible. It is unclear where the CDR3 begins or ends on the DNA, so no DNA is shown, and the CDR3 is as TCRdb lists it. The chain joins TRBV29-1 to TRBJ2-6. Germline assignment: CDR1 SQVTM and CDR2 ANQGSEA. The CDR3 region is 14 residues in length, termini included. The chain's CDR3 is CSVGAGSGANVRTF.

In regard to this clonotype: Being one base from a much bigger clone, this may be a read error. This rearrangement joins TRBV20-1 to TRBJ2-5; 9 positions match TRBD1. Germline V gene lookup returns CDR1 DFQATT and CDR2 SNEGSKA (reference sequence). The CDR3 is made up of 14 amino acids. CDR3 DNA: TGCAGTGCTAGTAGGGACAGGGATGGAGAGGCCCAGTACTTC. Residues: CSASRDRDGEAQYF.

A note on this clonotype: This clone may be a read error of a much larger clone one base away. CDR3 nucleotide sequence: TGTGCCAGCAGCACTGACTACCCCGGGGAGCAGTACTTC. This gives the protein CASSTDYPGEQYF. This chain joins TRBV7-9 and TRBJ2-5, with D possibly being TRBD2 (5 bases). Per germline, CDR1 SEHNR and CDR2 FQNEAQ (reference sequence). V was pared by 5 bases and J by 11 bases, with 18 bases between. The CDR3 length is 13 residues.

V gene TRBV7-9 combines with J gene TRBJ1-4; D possibly corresponds to TRBD1 (6 bases). V was clipped by 1 base and J by 5 bases, with 17 bases between them. The CDR3 loop spans 17 amino acids. Germline V CDR1 and CDR2: SEHNR, FQNEAQ (reference sequence). This CDR3 is CASSLGQVALRNEKLFF. The CDR3 bases are TGTGCCAGCAGCTTAGGACAGGTGGCCCTTCGGAATGAAAAACTGTTTTTT.

This chain uses TRBV18 with TRBJ2-3; D uncertain. CDR1 and CDR2 (germline): KGHSH, LQKENI. The CDR3 is 14 residues long. V lost 2 bases and J 4 bases, leaving 10 bases between the germline ends. The CDR3, as DNA: TGTGCCAGCTCACCAAAGATAATCGCAGATACGCAGTATTTT. As protein: CASSPKIIADTQYF.

A remark on this clonotype: A much larger clone lies one base from this, so it may be a read error. Here the CDR3 reads CASSLTTQGQYF. For the CDR3, the DNA is TGTGCCAGCAGCTTAACAACCCAGGGGCAGTACTTC. The chain is built from TRBV7-2 and TRBJ2-5; TRBD1 might be the D (6 bases). This CDR3 is 12 amino acids long. The V gene lost 2 bases and the J gene lost 11 bases, with 12 bases spanning the gap. Germline CDR1 is SGHTA and CDR2 is FQGNSA.

The gene calls are TRBV16 and TRBJ2-6, with a possible D match to TRBD2 (5 bases). Germline values: CDR1 KGHSY, CDR2 FQNENV. The CDR3 sequence is 14 residues long. Trimming shortened V by 7 bases and J by 4 bases, and 11 bases separated the two germline ends. CDR3 coding DNA: TGTGCCAGCACTGGACTGTGGGGGGCCAACGTCCTGACTTTC. This encodes CASTGLWGANVLTF.